These 2 T cell receptor beta chains were sequenced from one sample in a study of beta chain features in type 1 diabetes. Findings and limits, study-wide: A moderate, significant TCRB CDR3 shortening appeared in type 1 diabetes across four CD4+ subsets.

Expressed TCRB transcripts were sequenced because the entire RNA isolate underwent reverse transcription. Clones were read by immunoSEQ multiplex PCR, and TCRdb kept only the in-frame ones, dropping some. The table includes 130,000 to 150,000 clones, more than 10% detected once. For these TCRs, the target antigens are not known. Material for sequencing was central memory CD4+ T cells from blood. The receptors derive from a man aged 18 to 29 with type 1 diabetes.

This clone was seen a handful of times. This chain links TRBV18 with TRBJ2-7; 9 bases map to TRBD1. This CDR3 region has 15 residues. CDR1 and CDR2 (germline): KGHSH, LQKENI. The V segment lost 1 base and the J segment 0 bases; nucleotides outside the gene matches: 1. The CDR3 coding sequence is TGTGCCAGCTCACCACGGGACAGGGACTCCTACGAGCAGTACTTC. Its protein is CASSPRDRDSYEQYF. The full variable domain, its missing parts supplied by reference TRBV18 and TRBJ2-7, is NAGVMQNPRHLVRRRGQEARLRCSPMKGHSHVYWYRQLPEEGLKFMVYLQKENIIDESGMPKERFSAEFPKEGPSILRIQQVVRGDSAAYFCASSPRDRDSYEQYFGPGTRLTVT.

The rearrangement links TRBV10-3 to TRBJ1-6; no firm D call. Looked up from germline, CDR1 is ENHRY and CDR2 is SYGVKD. The CDR3 extends over 15 amino acids. V was cut by 11 bases and J by 7 bases, with 21 bases left in between. CDR3 nucleotide sequence: TGTGCCGTCGGCCCGAGGACCAAGACCAATTCACCCCTCCACTTT. Protein: CAVGPRTKTNSPLHF.